These T cell receptor beta chains were read from a single sample in a study of cytomegalovirus exposure and HLA in healthy donors. The table came from immunoSEQ multiplex PCR; TCRdb's copy has only in-frame clones and leaves some out. The sample includes fewer than 150,000 clones, over 60% of them seen just once. Material: PBMCs. The receptors were sampled from a woman aged 40 to 50 in good health and CMV-seropositive. The CDR3 runs from the conserved cysteine through the conserved F or W. D genes are given only for firm matches. Size is omitted from some rows. Given values are once, few, many or a class for expanded clones.

v_call	j_call	clone_size	d_call	cdr3_nt	cdr3_aa
TRBV2	TRBJ1-1	few	NA	TGTGCCAGCAGTGAACAGGGCCCCATGAACACTGAAGCTTTCTTT	CASSEQGPMNTEAFF
TRBV15	TRBJ1-2	NA	NA	TGTGCCACCAGCCCCCGAACAGTCAACTATGGCTACACCTTC	CATSPRTVNYGYTF
TRBV7-3	TRBJ1-2	NA	TRBD1	TGTGCCAGCAGCCCAGAGGGGGCGCACGGCTACACCTTC	CASSPEGAHGYTF
TRBV7-7	TRBJ1-1	NA	NA	TGTGCTAGCAGCTTCCAGCAGCCGGGTGAAGCTTTCTTT	CASSFQQPGEAFF
TRBV7-2	TRBJ1-2	NA	NA	TGTGCCAGCAGCCGTGCGGCTCGTCGGGGCTATGGCTACACCTTC	CASSRAARRGYGYTF
TRBV4-1	TRBJ2-5	NA	TRBD2	TGCGCCAGCAGCCCTAAAGGGGGGGCTAGCGGGGGATTCCAAGAGACCCAGTACTTC	CASSPKGGASGGFQETQYF
TRBV7-2	TRBJ2-1	NA	NA	TGTGCCAGCAGCTCCCTCCCGGGGGACAATGAGCAGTTCTTC	CASSSLPGDNEQFF
TRBV7-8	TRBJ1-4	NA	NA	TGTGCCAGCAGCTTTCCCGGTGGGGGGTCTAATGAAAAACTGTTTTTT	CASSFPGGGSNEKLFF
TRBV2	TRBJ1-1	few	NA	TGTGCCAGCAAGCCCGCCGAAGCTTTCTTT	CASKPAEAFF
TRBV5-1	TRBJ1-1	NA	TRBD1	TGCGCCAGCAGCTCTCAGGGGGCTTACACTGAAGCTTTCTTT	CASSSQGAYTEAFF
TRBV7-2	TRBJ2-1	once	TRBD2	TGTGCCAGCAGCTACAGCGGGGGGGCAACGAATGAGCAGTTCTTC	CASSYSGGATNEQFF
TRBV29-1	TRBJ1-1	NA	TRBD1	TGCAGCGTGGCGGGACAGCTGAACACTGAAGCTTTCTTT	CSVAGQLNTEAFF
TRBV18	TRBJ1-1	NA	NA	TGTGCCAGCTCACCACAAACAGTTTCAGCTGAAGCTTTCTTT	CASSPQTVSAEAFF
TRBV29-1	TRBJ1-3	NA	NA	TGCAGCGTTTGGGAGCGCTCTGGAAACACCATATATTTT	CSVWERSGNTIYF
TRBV5-6	TRBJ1-2	NA	TRBD1	TGTGCCAGCAGCCCGGGACAGGGAGCCTATGGCTACACCTTC	CASSPGQGAYGYTF
TRBV29-1	TRBJ1-2	NA	TRBD1	TGCAGCGTTGAAGACCCGACAGGGGCTCCTGGCTACACCTTC	CSVEDPTGAPGYTF
TRBV7-9	TRBJ2-3	NA	TRBD1	TGTGCCAGCAGCACCAGACAGGGTTGGACAGATACGCAGTATTTT	CASSTRQGWTDTQYF
TRBV6-1	TRBJ2-7	once	TRBD1	TGTGCCAGCAGTCGAACGACAGGGGACCCCTACGAGCAGTACTTC	CASSRTTGDPYEQYF
TRBV15	TRBJ2-5	NA	NA	TGTGCCACCAGCAGAGACAGGGCCGGGGAGACCCAGTACTTC	CATSRDRAGETQYF
TRBV18	TRBJ2-2	NA	NA	TGTGCCAGCTCTCAGTCCGGGGAGCTGTTTTTT	CASSQSGELFF
TRBV18	TRBJ2-1	NA	TRBD2	TGTGCCAGCTCACCCACTAGCGATGAGCAGTTCTTC	CASSPTSDEQFF
TRBV6-1	TRBJ1-1	NA	NA	TGTGCCAGCAGTGAATTCCAGGGTTGGGTTTACACTGAAGCTTTCTTT	CASSEFQGWVYTEAFF
TRBV28	TRBJ1-1	NA	NA	TGTGCCAGCAGCCGCACAGGGGAAGCTTTCTTT	CASSRTGEAFF
TRBV5-1	TRBJ1-1	once	NA	TGCGCCAGCAGCTTGGGGGGAGCGAACACTGAAGCTTTCTTT	CASSLGGANTEAFF
TRBV5-4	TRBJ2-3	NA	TRBD2	TGTGCCAGCAGCCGACTAGCGGGGGGCCCCATCACAGATACGCAGTATTTT	CASSRLAGGPITDTQYF
TRBV5-1	TRBJ2-3	few	TRBD2	TGCGCCAGCAGCTTAGGTAGCGGGGCCACAGATACGCAGTATTTT	CASSLGSGATDTQYF
TRBV4-3	TRBJ2-3	NA	TRBD2	TGCGCCAGCAGCCAAGATCAGGGAGGGCGGGGATCGGATACGCAGTATTTT	CASSQDQGGRGSDTQYF
TRBV10-3	TRBJ2-7	once	NA	TGTGCCATCAGTGGCCTCGCGGGACAGAGCTACGAGCAGTACTTC	CAISGLAGQSYEQYF
TRBV7-2	TRBJ1-2	NA	TRBD1	TGTGCCAGCAGCTTAGGTAGACAGGGGGGCTACACCTTC	CASSLGRQGGYTF
TRBV5-6	TRBJ2-1	few	NA	TGTGCCAGCAGCTTGGCCCGTGAGCAGTTCTTC	CASSLAREQFF
TRBV19	TRBJ1-2	NA	NA	TGTGCCAGTAGTATGCGGGGGGCGAGCTATGGCTACACCTTC	CASSMRGASYGYTF
TRBV5-1	TRBJ2-1	NA	NA	TGCGCCAGCAGCTTTGACAGGCCCTACAATGAGCAGTTCTTC	CASSFDRPYNEQFF
TRBV5-1	TRBJ2-7	once	NA	TGCGCCAGCAGCTTGGGACAACCCGAGCAGTACTTC	CASSLGQPEQYF
TRBV5-4	TRBJ2-1	NA	NA	TGTGCCAGCAGCCGGAGGTCCGAGGGCGGGTTCTCCTACAATGAGCAGTTCTTC	CASSRRSEGGFSYNEQFF
TRBV9	TRBJ1-1	NA	TRBD1	TGTGCCAGCAGCTCCACCAGGGGGACTGAAGCTTTCTTT	CASSSTRGTEAFF
TRBV25-1	TRBJ2-1	few	NA	TGTGCCAGCAGTAAGACTACTTACAATGAGCAGTTCTTC	CASSKTTYNEQFF
TRBV5-6	TRBJ1-1	NA	NA	TGTGCCAGCAGCTTTGCGACAGCGAACACTGAAGCTTTCTTT	CASSFATANTEAFF
TRBV25-1	TRBJ2-7	few	NA	TGTGCCAGCACAAAAGGAGTGGGGGCTGACGAGCAGTACTTC	CASTKGVGADEQYF
TRBV7-9	TRBJ2-5	NA	NA	TGTGCCAGCAGCTTAACTTCGGGGAAGGAGACCCAGTACTTC	CASSLTSGKETQYF
TRBV6-1	TRBJ1-1	NA	NA	TGTGCCAGCAGTGAAGAGGAGGGGACTGAAGCTTTCTTT	CASSEEEGTEAFF
TRBV10-3	TRBJ1-2	few	TRBD1	TGTGCCATCAGCATGGGACAGGACCCTGGCTACACCTTC	CAISMGQDPGYTF
TRBV9	TRBJ1-4	NA	NA	TGTGCCAGCAGCCGAGGCGCGGCTAATGAAAAACTGTTTTTT	CASSRGAANEKLFF
TRBV18	TRBJ2-3	NA	NA	TGTGCCAGCTCATCGAGGGGGACGGTTAGCACAGATACGCAGTATTTT	CASSSRGTVSTDTQYF
TRBV6-6	TRBJ2-5	NA	TRBD2	TGTGCCAGCCTCCTAGCGGGACAACAAGAGACCCAGTACTTC	CASLLAGQQETQYF
TRBV27	TRBJ2-5	NA	TRBD2	TGTGCCAGCAGCCCATTAGCGGGGAGGCAGACCCAGTACTTC	CASSPLAGRQTQYF
TRBV10-3	TRBJ1-1	NA	NA	TGTGCCATCGGGCGGGGGCAGAACACTGAAGCTTTCTTT	CAIGRGQNTEAFF
TRBV19	TRBJ1-4	NA	TRBD1	TGTGCCAGTAGGGGGACAGGGTATGAAAAACTGTTTTTT	CASRGTGYEKLFF
TRBV6-6	TRBJ2-3	NA	TRBD2	TGTGCCAGCAGTCGTGGGACTAGCGGCACAGATACGCAGTATTTT	CASSRGTSGTDTQYF
TRBV7-9	TRBJ2-5	NA	NA	TGTGCCAGCAGCCTCCGAGGGGGAGTTGAGACCCAGTACTTC	CASSLRGGVETQYF
TRBV7-2	TRBJ2-7	NA	TRBD1	TGTGCCAGCAAAGTAGACAGGGGGAGAAACGAGCAGTACTTC	CASKVDRGRNEQYF
TRBV30	TRBJ2-3	NA	NA	TGTGCCTGGACCCATCCCTCGCCCGGGGATAGTACGCAGTATTTT	CAWTHPSPGDSTQYF
TRBV7-3	TRBJ2-1	NA	TRBD2	TGTGCCAGCAGGGGAACCAGGACTAGCAATGAGCAGTTCTTC	CASRGTRTSNEQFF
TRBV4-1	TRBJ2-3	few	TRBD2	TGCGCCAGCAGCCCTCGGGCTAGCGGGGACTCGAGCACAGATACGCAGTATTTT	CASSPRASGDSSTDTQYF
TRBV16	TRBJ2-1	NA	NA	TGTGCCAGCAGCCAATCTGGTCTAGGGCAGTTCTTC	CASSQSGLGQFF
TRBV7-7	TRBJ2-3	NA	NA	TGTGCCAGCAGCTCAGGACAGCTCACAGATACGCAGTATTTT	CASSSGQLTDTQYF
TRBV15	TRBJ1-2	NA	NA	TGTGCCACCAGCAAGGACAGAAACTATGGCTACACCTTC	CATSKDRNYGYTF
TRBV5-1	TRBJ1-4	NA	NA	TGCGCCAGCAGCTTGGCCTTCGGAGACGGAAAACTGTTTTTT	CASSLAFGDGKLFF
TRBV2	TRBJ2-5	NA	NA	TGTGCCAGCAGGACGACAGAGCACCAAGAGACCCAGTACTTC	CASRTTEHQETQYF
TRBV7-3	TRBJ2-5	few	NA	TGTGCCAGCAGCCCAGGCCAAGAGACCCAGTACTTC	CASSPGQETQYF
TRBV7-9	TRBJ2-2	NA	TRBD1	TGTGCCAGCAGCAGAGGGACAGCCAACACCGGGGAGCTGTTTTTT	CASSRGTANTGELFF